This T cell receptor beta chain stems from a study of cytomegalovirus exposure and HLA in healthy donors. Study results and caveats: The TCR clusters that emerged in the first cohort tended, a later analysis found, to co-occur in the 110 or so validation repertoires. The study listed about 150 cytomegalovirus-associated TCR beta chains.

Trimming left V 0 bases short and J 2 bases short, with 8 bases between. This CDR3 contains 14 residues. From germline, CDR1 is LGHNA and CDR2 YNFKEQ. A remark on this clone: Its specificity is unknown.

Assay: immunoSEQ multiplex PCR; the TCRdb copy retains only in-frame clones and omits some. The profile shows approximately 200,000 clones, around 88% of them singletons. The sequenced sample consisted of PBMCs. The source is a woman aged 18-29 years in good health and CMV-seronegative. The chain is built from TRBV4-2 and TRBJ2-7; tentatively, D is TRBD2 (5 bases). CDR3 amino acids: CASSQESLAYEQYF. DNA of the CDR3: TGTGCCAGCAGCCAAGAGTCACTAGCCTACGAGCAGTACTTC.